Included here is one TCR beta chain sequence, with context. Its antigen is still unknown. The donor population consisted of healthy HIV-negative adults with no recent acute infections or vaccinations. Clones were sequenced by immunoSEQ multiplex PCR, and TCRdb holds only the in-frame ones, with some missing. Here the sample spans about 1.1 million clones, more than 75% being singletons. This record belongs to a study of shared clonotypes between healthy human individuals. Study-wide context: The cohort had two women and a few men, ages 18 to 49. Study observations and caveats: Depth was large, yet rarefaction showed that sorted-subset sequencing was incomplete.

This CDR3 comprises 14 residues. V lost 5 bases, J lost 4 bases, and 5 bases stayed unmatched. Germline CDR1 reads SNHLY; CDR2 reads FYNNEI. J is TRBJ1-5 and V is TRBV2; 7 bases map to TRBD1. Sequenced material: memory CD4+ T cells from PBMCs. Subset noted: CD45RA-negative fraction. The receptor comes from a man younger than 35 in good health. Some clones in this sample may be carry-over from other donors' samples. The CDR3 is CASSPPDRNQPQHF. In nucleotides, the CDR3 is TGTGCCAGCAGTCCCCCGGACAGGAATCAGCCCCAGCATTTT. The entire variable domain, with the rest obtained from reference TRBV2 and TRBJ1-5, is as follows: EPEVTQTPSHQVTQMGQEVILRCVPISNHLYFYWYRQILGQKVEFLVSFYNNEISEKSEIFDDQFSVERPDGSNFTLKIRSTKLEDSAMYFCASSPPDRNQPQHFGDGTRLSIL.